This T cell receptor beta chain was sequenced during a study of identical twins. Study-wide points: Insertions ran lower in abundant cord blood beta clonotypes, though not in memory repertoires. In beta out-of-frame sequences, the excess sharing between twins was weaker. The presence of invariant MAIT and iNKT cells could partly confound analyses of zero-insertion sequences.

Points on this clonotype: Its antigen is unidentified.

TCRdb independently ran MiXCR on the 5' RACE reads; one entry per CDR3 protein. The repertoire holds a few hundred thousand distinct CDR3 sequences, around 20% seen once, with approximately 12% in the top ten. Material for sequencing was naive T cells sorted from blood. The TCR originated in a man aged 50 to 60 in good health.

DNA of the CDR3: TGTGCCAGCAGTGCCGGAGGACAGGGTGAAGCTTTCTTT. Translation: CASSAGGQGEAFF. The chain has TRBV6-6 and TRBJ1-1, with TRBD1 matching over 8 bases. The CDR3 consists of 13 residues. V gave up 5 bases and J gave up 7 bases; unmatched junction bases: 6. Germline lookup yields CDR1 MNHNY and CDR2 SVGAGI (reference sequence).